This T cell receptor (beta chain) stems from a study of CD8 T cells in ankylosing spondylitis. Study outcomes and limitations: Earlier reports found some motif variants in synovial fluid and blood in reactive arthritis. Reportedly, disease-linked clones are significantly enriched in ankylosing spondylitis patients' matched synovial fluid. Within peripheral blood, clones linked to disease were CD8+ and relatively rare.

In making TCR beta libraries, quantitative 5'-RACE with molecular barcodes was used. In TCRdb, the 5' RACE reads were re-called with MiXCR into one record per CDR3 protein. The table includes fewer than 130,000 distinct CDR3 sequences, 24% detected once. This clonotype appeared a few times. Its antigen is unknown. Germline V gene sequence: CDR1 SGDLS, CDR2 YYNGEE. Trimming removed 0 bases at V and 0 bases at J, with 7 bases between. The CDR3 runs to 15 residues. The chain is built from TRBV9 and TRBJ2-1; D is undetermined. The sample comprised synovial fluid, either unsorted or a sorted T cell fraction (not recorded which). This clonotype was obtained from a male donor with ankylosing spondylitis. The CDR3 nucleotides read TGTGCCAGCAGCGTAGACGGCTTCTCCTACAATGAGCAGTTCTTC. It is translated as CASSVDGFSYNEQFF.